The clone carrying this TCR beta chain appeared many times. The data belong to a study of blood T cell repertoires in COVID-19. The table came from immunoSEQ multiplex PCR; TCRdb's copy has only in-frame clones and leaves some out. The sample includes about 310,000 clones, about nine tenths of them seen just once. Enrolled through a virtual design, the participants were between roughly 18 and 100 years of age and came from roughly 22 US areas. Cohorts were based on clinical histories the participants reported. The clonotype originates from a woman in her 40s who had recovered from COVID-19. Sequencing was done on a sample of PBMCs or T cells enriched from blood (not recorded which).

The CDR3 spells CASSYYTGFTGELFF. DNA of the CDR3: TGTGCCAGCAGTTACTATACAGGGTTCACCGGGGAGCTGTTTTTT. The chain carries TRBV6-2 or TRBV6-3 and TRBJ2-2; tentatively, D is TRBD1 (6 bases). Germline V gives CDR1 MNHEY, CDR2 SVGEGT. Trimming stripped 1 base from V and 4 bases from J, with 10 bases between. The length of the CDR3 is 15 residues.